This T cell receptor beta chain was sequenced in a study of shared clonotypes between healthy human individuals. At the level of the study: Every donor yielded three CD4 naive, three CD4 memory, two CD8 naive and one CD8 memory plate. Points from the study as a whole: Generation probability values for non-shared clonotypes were lower than those for clonotypes shared by all four donors.

The CDR3 is 15 amino acids. Germline V gene lookup returns CDR1 SGHAT and CDR2 FQNNGV. V lost 5 bases to trimming and J lost 3 bases, with 17 bases between them. Naive CD8 isolation took CD45RO-negative cells positively selected for CCR7 and excluded terminally differentiated effector memory CD45RA+ cells. About this clone itself: The antigen is not known.

Using immunoSEQ multiplex PCR, the repertoire was profiled, and TCRdb retains in-frame clones only, with some absent. The sample gives roughly 810,000 clones, about 97% of which show up once; around 0.21% is in the top ten. Sequenced sample: naive CD8+ T cells sorted from blood. The origin of this receptor is a man aged 25-40 years in good health. This chain uses TRBV11-2 with TRBJ2-7; a weak D match, TRBD1 (6 bases). CDR3 nucleotides: TGTGCCAGCAGCCAAGCAGGGGAATCGGACTACGAGCAGTACTTC. The encoded protein is CASSQAGESDYEQYF. Full variable domain (missing parts from reference TRBV11-2 and TRBJ2-7): EAGVAQSPRYKIIEKRQSVAFWCNPISGHATLYWYQQILGQGPKLLIQFQNNGVVDDSQLPKDRFSAERLKGVDSTLKIQPAKLEDSAVYLCASSQAGESDYEQYFGPGTRLTVT.